A single sample is the source of the 26 T cell receptor beta chains below, sequenced in a study of blood T cells in healthy people across ages. A second 7 to 11 cycle PCR used barcoded and J-beta primers. TCRdb passed the 5' RACE reads through MiXCR, listing each CDR3 protein once. Of approximately 800,000 distinct CDR3 sequences in the sample, roughly 50% were seen once. The source material was blood. The receptors originated from a man older than 75 in good health.

The chain has TRBV24-1 and TRBJ2-5; D not certain. Germline CDR1 reads KGHDR; CDR2 reads SFDVKD. The CDR3 has 14 residues. V gave up 1 base and J gave up 1 base, with 6 bases separating them. The CDR3 DNA is TGTGCCACCAGTGATTTACCATTCCAAGAGACCCAGTACTTC. Its translation: CATSDLPFQETQYF.

The chain is built from TRBV9 and TRBJ2-5; TRBD1 aligns across 7 bases. The CDR3 contains 14 residues. V lost 2 bases to trimming and J lost 4 bases; unmatched junction nucleotides: 5. Germline V CDR1 and CDR2: SGDLS, YYNGEE. The CDR3 bases are TGTGCCAGCAGCGTCAACAGGGGTGGAGAGACCCAGTACTTC. Its protein is CASSVNRGGETQYF.

This clonotype has ten or more counts. The CDR3 DNA reads as TGCAGCGTTGTCCCTGGACTAGCGGGAACGGACGAGCAGTACTTC. It yields the protein CSVVPGLAGTDEQYF. The chain combines TRBV29-1 with TRBJ2-7; 12 bases match TRBD2. Germline V lookup: CDR1 SQVTM, CDR2 ANQGSEA. V gave up 4 bases and J gave up 5 bases; unmatched junction bases: 9. CDR3 length: 15 residues.

This clonotype has only a few counts. J is TRBJ1-2 and V is TRBV9; D uncertain. In germline, CDR1 is SGDLS, CDR2 YYNGEE. Trimming removed 0 bases at V and 2 bases at J, with 11 bases between. The CDR3 has 15 residues. For the CDR3, the DNA is TGTGCCAGCAGCGTAGGTAAGGGAACGAACTATGGCTACACCTTC. It translates to CASSVGKGTNYGYTF.

The chain couples TRBV7-9 to TRBJ2-3, with 9 bases matching TRBD1. This CDR3 is built from 14 residues. Germline V gene data show CDR1 as SEHNR and CDR2 as FQNEAQ (reference sequence). Unmatched junction bases numbered 14, after V lost 5 bases and J lost 14 bases. CDR3 region: CASSRTGGAEGAYF. The DNA of the CDR3 is TGTGCCAGCAGCCGAACAGGGGGCGCGGAGGGTGCGTATTTT.

This chain connects TRBV29-1 to TRBJ2-7, with D possibly matching TRBD2 (6 bases). CDR1 SQVTM and CDR2 ANQGSEA come from the germline V gene. The V and J ends lost 4 bases and 7 bases respectively, with 20 bases between them. This CDR3 region has 14 residues. CDR3 DNA: TGCAGCGTTGTCGGGGGAGCGGGTATGAATGAGCAGTACTTC. It is translated as CSVVGGAGMNEQYF.

The chain recombines TRBV3-1 with TRBJ2-1; no definite D call. This CDR3 is 15 amino acids long. Trimming shortened V by 5 bases and J by 13 bases, and 24 bases separated the two germline ends. Germline V gene data show CDR1 as LGHDT and CDR2 as YNNKEL (reference sequence). The CDR3 bases are TGTGCCAGCAGCAACCCCGGCGGCAGCCGCGAGACCCAGTTCTTC. The encoded protein is CASSNPGGSRETQFF.

This chain joins TRBV20-1 and TRBJ2-3; maybe TRBD2 (6 bases). The CDR3 runs 15 residues. The V gene lost 3 bases and the J gene lost 2 bases, with 15 bases spanning the gap. Germline CDR1 DFQATT, CDR2 SNEGSKA (reference sequence). The CDR3 bases are TGCAGTGCTAGTTCTAGCGTTGGGCTCACAGATACGCAGTATTTT. Translating it yields CSASSSVGLTDTQYF.

This clonotype came up a few times. CDR3 in DNA: TGTGCCACCAGTGATTCCTCCAGGGTCGGCTACACCTTC. Amino acid sequence: CATSDSSRVGYTF. The genes are TRBV24-1 and TRBJ1-2, with a weak D call TRBD1 (5 bases). The ends were cut back, 2 bases at V and 8 bases at J, with 11 bases in the middle. The CDR3 loop spans 13 amino acids. In germline, CDR1 is KGHDR, CDR2 SFDVKD.

On this clonotype: An end of the junction does not agree with germline; a read error may underlie this. V is TRBV20-1 and J is TRBJ2-3, with D maybe TRBD2 (5 bases). The CDR3 is 12 amino acids. Germline CDR1 DFQATT, CDR2 SNEGSKA (reference sequence). The CDR3 DNA is TGCAGTGCTAGAGCTAGCATAGATACGCAGTATTTT. Encoded protein: CSARASIDTQYF.

The chain employs TRBV29-1 and TRBJ2-7; no clear D gene. The CDR3 length is 12 residues. The germline V and J ends were trimmed by 4 bases and 2 bases, with 9 bases remaining between them. CDR1 is SQVTM and CDR2 is ANQGSEA in the germline V gene. CDR3 residues: CSVAQAPYEQYF. The CDR3 region has the DNA TGCAGCGTTGCCCAGGCTCCCTACGAGCAGTACTTC.

The chain employs TRBV6-5 and TRBJ1-1; tentatively, D is TRBD1 (6 bases). V was pared by 6 bases and J by 0 bases, with 20 bases between. The CDR3 covers 17 residues. Germline CDR1 reads MNHEY; CDR2 reads SVGAGI. CDR3 bases: TGTGCCAGCAGCTACGCAGGGGTAGGGACGCTGAACACTGAAGCTTTCTTT. The encoded protein is CASSYAGVGTLNTEAFF.

The chain joins TRBV28 to TRBJ1-6; 9 nucleotides align to TRBD1. Germline V lookup: CDR1 MDHEN, CDR2 SYDVKM. The CDR3 runs 15 residues. J gave up 7 bases and V 6 bases, and 7 bases lay outside the gene matches. The CDR3 DNA is TGTGCCAGCAGGGGGACAGGGTGGGGAAATTCACCCCTCCACTTT. Translation: CASRGTGWGNSPLHF.

V is TRBV3-1 and J is TRBJ2-1; no clear D gene. CDR1 LGHDT and CDR2 YNNKEL come from the germline V gene (reference sequence). The CDR3 runs to 13 residues. Trimming took 1 base from V and 9 from J, leaving 10 bases between them. The CDR3 sequence is CASSQGTGIEQFF. In DNA form, the CDR3 reads TGTGCCAGCAGCCAAGGAACCGGAATTGAGCAGTTCTTC.

This clonotype was found once. The chain recombines TRBV3-1 with TRBJ2-5; D is ambiguous. Trimming took 3 bases from V and 11 from J, leaving 22 bases between them. Germline CDR1 LGHDT, CDR2 YNNKEL (reference sequence). The CDR3 consists of 15 residues. The CDR3 nucleotides read TGTGCCAGCAGCCACCAAGTTGGGTCATTCGTTGAGCAGTACTTC. Its translation: CASSHQVGSFVEQYF.

Comment on this clonotype: A much larger clone differs by one base, so this may be a read error. This chain connects TRBV6-2 or TRBV6-3 to TRBJ2-1; 8 positions agree with TRBD2. CDR1 is MNHEY, CDR2 SVGEGT, per germline. The CDR3 is 15 amino acids. The CDR3 bases are TGTGTCAGCGATAGGCCGGGACTAGATCGCAATGAGCAGTTCTTC. Translating gives CVSDRPGLDRNEQFF.

The rearrangement links TRBV20-1 to TRBJ2-1; 8 bases are a match to TRBD2. The germline CDR1 and CDR2 sequences are DFQATT and SNEGSKA (reference sequence). Trimming cost V 0 bases and J 1 base; bases outside gene matches: 5. The CDR3 extends over 16 amino acids. CDR3 protein: CSARELLADSYNEQFF. In nucleotides, the CDR3 is TGCAGTGCTAGAGAGTTACTAGCGGATTCCTACAATGAGCAGTTCTTC.

The chain employs TRBV30 and TRBJ1-1, with no clear D. Germline CDR1 and CDR2: GTSNPN and SVGIG (reference sequence). V lost 4 bases and J lost 4, with 16 bases in between. The CDR3 runs to 14 residues. CDR3 region: CAWTKSSVFTEAFF. CDR3 coding DNA: TGTGCCTGGACTAAATCCTCGGTCTTCACTGAAGCTTTCTTT.

The genes are TRBV29-1 and TRBJ1-2, with 7 bases lining up with TRBD1. Germline loops: CDR1 SQVTM, CDR2 ANQGSEA. J gave up 4 bases and V 4 bases, and 9 bases lay outside the gene matches. CDR3 length: 14 residues. CDR3 sequence reads: CSVGQGGLSYGYTF. The CDR3 DNA is TGCAGCGTTGGACAGGGAGGCCTATCCTATGGCTACACCTTC.

This clonotype was counted between two and nine times. The genes are TRBV9 and TRBJ2-5, with 7 bases matching TRBD2. CDR3 length: 15 residues. The ends lost 4 bases at V and 5 bases at J; junction bases unmatched: 11. Germline CDR1 SGDLS, CDR2 YYNGEE. Here the CDR3 DNA reads TGTGCCAGCAGCCCCCAATCGTTAGCGGGTGAGACCCAGTACTTC. It specifies CASSPQSLAGETQYF. The entire variable domain, with the rest obtained from reference TRBV9 and TRBJ2-5, is as follows: DSGVTQTPKHLITATGQRVTLRCSPRSGDLSVYWYQQSLDQGLQFLIQYYNGEERAKGNILERFSAQQFPDLHSELNLSSLELGDSALYFCASSPQSLAGETQYFGPGTRLLVL.

V is TRBV20-1 and J is TRBJ1-2, with 9 bases aligning to TRBD1. Germline CDR1 and CDR2: DFQATT and SNEGSKA (reference sequence). V lost 5 bases to trimming and J lost 4 bases; unmatched junction nucleotides: 8. The CDR3 sequence is 14 residues long. CDR3: CSALTGGRIYGYTF. The CDR3 DNA reads as TGCAGTGCTCTCACAGGGGGCCGAATCTATGGCTACACCTTC.

Concerning this clonotype itself: Relative to the germline gene, one junction end is altered; a read error may explain this. The rearrangement joins TRBV10-3 to TRBJ2-1; 8 bases align to TRBD1. Germline V lookup: CDR1 ENHRY, CDR2 SYGVKD. The CDR3 covers 14 residues. Written as DNA, the CDR3 is TGTGCCATCAGTTCACCAGGGGGCTTCAATGGGCAGTTCTTC. Translating gives CAISSPGGFNGQFF.

This clonotype has a handful of counts. This chain links TRBV6-7 with TRBJ2-3; 8 bases align to TRBD1. TRBV6-7 is marked as an open reading frame, function uncertain. The CDR3 totals 19 residues. V dropped 2 bases and J dropped 14; count of bases not matched to a gene: 27. The CDR3 DNA follows: TGTGCCAGCAGTTACACCTTCCAACAGGGGGAGATCTGGCACAGATACGCGTATTTT. Translated: CASSYTFQQGEIWHRYAYF.

Concerning this clonotype: The junction departs from germline at one end; a sequencing error may be responsible. The chain uses TRBV12-3 or TRBV12-4 and TRBJ2-1; 13 positions agree with TRBD2. The CDR3 consists of 17 residues. CDR3 amino acids: CASSSEGGTSGNNERFF. In DNA, the CDR3 is TGTGCCAGCAGTTCCGAGGGAGGGACTAGCGGGAACAATGAGCGGTTCTTC.

This chain uses TRBV3-1 with TRBJ2-7, with a possible D match to TRBD2 (6 bases). Germline V gives CDR1 LGHDT, CDR2 YNNKEL (reference sequence). Trimming took 2 bases from V and 10 from J, leaving 12 bases between them. The CDR3 runs to 12 residues. The CDR3 nucleotides read TGTGCCAGCAGCCAACTGGGAGGACCCCAGTACTTC. Residues: CASSQLGGPQYF.

The V gene is TRBV29-1, the J gene TRBJ1-2; D not certain. This CDR3 is built from 15 residues. CDR1 and CDR2 (germline): SQVTM, ANQGSEA. Trimming shortened V by 1 base and J by 3 bases, and 15 bases separated the two germline ends. The CDR3 sequence is CSVEGATPEDYGYTF. For the CDR3, the DNA is TGCAGCGTTGAAGGCGCGACTCCGGAGGACTATGGCTACACCTTC.